Presented here are 14 T cell receptor beta chains from one specimen sequenced in a study of read filtering for tumor transcriptome and immune sequencing. Molecular barcoded adaptors covering alpha/delta and beta/gamma chains were used on roughly 400 ng RNA. TCRdb used MiXCR to reprocess the reads, holding one entry per CDR3 protein. The table records 130,000 or so distinct CDR3 sequences, around 13% of them present only once. The sample consisted of a population of CD138-negative cells sorted from bone marrow. Every receptor here comes from a donor at least 40 years old with multiple myeloma.

This clonotype has just a few counts. Since a much larger clone is just one base distant, this may be a read error. The CDR3 sequence: CSGQRSGRGNGELFF. The DNA of the CDR3 is TGCAGTGGTCAGAGGAGCGGGAGGGGTAACGGGGAGCTGTTTTTT. This rearrangement joins TRBV20-1 to TRBJ2-2; 10 nucleotides agree with TRBD2. The V segment lost 7 bases and the J segment 7 bases; nucleotides outside the gene matches: 12. CDR3 size: 15 residues. Germline values: CDR1 DFQATT, CDR2 SNEGSKA (reference sequence).

The table lists this clonotype with many counts. The chain couples TRBV5-4 to TRBJ2-1; 10 nucleotides agree with TRBD2. The V gene's germline CDR1 is SGHNT and CDR2 YYREEE (reference sequence). This CDR3 is 17 amino acids long. V trimming: 5 bases; J trimming: 0 bases; junction bases outside the gene matches: 8. The CDR3 sequence is CASRYGLAESSYNEQFF. DNA of the CDR3: TGTGCCAGCAGATATGGACTAGCGGAGAGCTCCTACAATGAGCAGTTCTTC.

Ten or more counts support this clonotype. The rearrangement links TRBV19 to TRBJ1-5; D perhaps matches TRBD1 (5 bases). The CDR3 totals 16 residues. Trimming pared 7 bases from V and 0 bases from J, leaving 16 bases between. Germline-derived CDR1 and CDR2 are LNHDA and SQIVND (reference sequence). CDR3 amino acids: CASTDLGVNSNQPQHF. The CDR3 nucleotides read TGTGCCAGTACCGATTTGGGGGTTAATAGCAATCAGCCCCAGCATTTT.

The chain recombines TRBV11-2 with TRBJ1-1; D is uncertain. Trimming took off 2 bases at V and 3 bases at J, with 10 bases between the two ends. This CDR3 contains 14 residues. Germline CDR1 SGHAT, CDR2 FQNNGV. CDR3 sequence (DNA): TGTGCCAGCAGCTTATATCGGGGTGACACTGAAGCTTTCTTT. Translating gives CASSLYRGDTEAFF.

This clonotype was detected many times. The chain carries TRBV3-1 and TRBJ2-1; tentatively, D is TRBD2 (5 bases). The CDR3 runs 15 residues. The germline CDR1 and CDR2 sequences are LGHDT and YNNKEL (reference sequence). Trimming took 0 bases from V and 6 from J, leaving 12 bases between them. The CDR3 is CASSQDRLAGNEQFF. CDR3 coding DNA: TGTGCCAGCAGCCAAGATCGGCTAGCCGGCAATGAGCAGTTCTTC.

As for this clonotype: This could be a read error, since a much larger clone is one nucleotide away. The V and J genes are TRBV29-1 and TRBJ2-5; D might be TRBD1 (6 bases). Per the germline V gene, CDR1 is SQVTM and CDR2 is ANQGSEA. CDR3 length: 12 amino acids. CDR3 sequence (DNA): TGCACCGCCTTCTCTCAGGGGGAGACCCAGTACTTC. As protein: CTAFSQGETQYF.

There are a few counts of this clonotype. This chain joins TRBV4-1 and TRBJ2-1, with 12 bases identical to TRBD2. The CDR3 loop spans 15 amino acids. Germline assignment: CDR1 MGHRA and CDR2 YSYEKL. J lost 7 bases, V lost 1 base, and 2 bases had no gene match. The CDR3 spells CASSQGTSGRNEQFF. CDR3 nucleotides: TGCGCCAGCAGCCAAGGTACTAGCGGGAGGAATGAGCAGTTCTTC.

This clonotype appeared many times. The chain links TRBV5-1 to TRBJ2-7, with D unclear. Germline CDR1 and CDR2: SGHRS and YFSETQ. V was clipped by 4 bases and J by 6 bases, with 11 bases between them. The CDR3 is 12 amino acids. The CDR3 protein is CASSNTWGEQYF. The CDR3 nucleotides read TGCGCCAGCAGCAACACGTGGGGCGAGCAGTACTTC.

This clonotype was detected many times. The junction departs from germline at one end; a sequencing error may be responsible. V is TRBV6-5 and J is TRBJ2-3; TRBD2 aligns across 11 bases. This CDR3 is 14 amino acids long. Germline-derived CDR1 and CDR2 are MNHEY and SVGAGI. Here the CDR3 reads CASTSGRLGDTQYF. The CDR3 DNA sequence: TGTGCTAGCACTAGCGGGAGACTCGGAGATACGCAGTATTTT.

Note on this clonotype: One end of the junction fails to match germline, which may point to a read error. The chain has TRBV25-1 and TRBJ2-5, with D possibly TRBD1 on 6 matching bases. This CDR3 is built from 14 residues. The germline CDR1 and CDR2 sequences are MGHDK and SYGVNS. The CDR3, as DNA: TGTGCCAGCAGTGACCACAGGGACCAGGAGACCCAGTACTTC. As protein: CASSDHRDQETQYF.

Ten or more counts support this clonotype. The rearrangement joins TRBV5-1 to TRBJ2-1; 10 bases are shared with TRBD2. The CDR3 extends over 17 amino acids. Germline V CDR1 and CDR2: SGHRS, YFSETQ. V gave up 0 bases and J gave up 8 bases; unmatched junction bases: 11. The CDR3 region has the DNA TGCGCCAGCAGCTTGGCTTTTTTAGGACTAGCGGTCGATGAGCAGTTCTTC. This gives the protein CASSLAFLGLAVDEQFF.

This clonotype was counted a few times. J is TRBJ2-6 and V is TRBV2, with 7 bases lining up with TRBD1. Trimming at V came to 6 bases and at J to 0 bases, leaving 8 bases not matched to a gene. There are 17 residues in the CDR3. Germline V CDR1 and CDR2: SNHLY, FYNNEI. The CDR3 region is CASSRQGSGSGANVLTF. In nucleotides, the CDR3 is TGTGCCAGCAGCCGACAGGGTTCTGGCTCTGGGGCCAACGTCCTGACTTTC. Using reference TRBV2 and TRBJ2-6 for the parts outside the CDR3, the full variable domain is EPEVTQTPSHQVTQMGQEVILRCVPISNHLYFYWYRQILGQKVEFLVSFYNNEISEKSEIFDDQFSVERPDGSNFTLKIRSTKLEDSAMYFCASSRQGSGSGANVLTFGAGSRLTVL.

This clonotype was recorded at least ten times. This chain connects TRBV2 to TRBJ2-1, with D possibly being TRBD2 (5 bases). The CDR3 has 14 amino acids. Per germline, CDR1 SNHLY and CDR2 FYNNEI. Trimming removed 5 bases at V and 8 bases at J, with 16 bases between. CDR3 loop: CASSKSSGGDEQFF. CDR3 coding DNA: TGTGCCAGCAGTAAATCCTCCGGAGGTGATGAGCAGTTCTTC.

In the case of this clonotype: A much bigger clone sits one base away, suggesting this may be a read error. It is likely a read error, because the conserved phenylalanine at the end of the CDR3 is missing. The chain has TRBV10-2 and TRBJ1-1; D remains ambiguous. Germline CDR1 is WSHSY and CDR2 is SAAADI. The ends were cut back, 4 bases at V and 2 bases at J, with 14 bases in the middle. This CDR3 comprises 15 residues. CDR3 bases: TGCGCCAGCAGTGTTCACGGTGCGGTAAACACTGAAGCTTTCTCT. Translated, it gives CASSVHGAVNTEAFS.